This T cell receptor beta chain was captured in a study of T cells in Graves' hyperthyroidism and ophthalmopathy. General study points: Ophthalmopathy onset followed model prediction by a median around six months. Blood also showed most of the thyroid clonotypes that were expanded above 0.001. A 13 V-J signature model discriminated ophthalmopathy versus stable hyperthyroidism.

This clonotype was observed many times. Antigen specificity is unknown. Amplified regions were TCR beta CDR3 sequences from RNA transcripts. The HTBI primer set was used in a first-round RT-PCR of the TCR CDR3. Each CDR3 protein gets one entry after TCRdb re-called the multiplex PCR reads with MiXCR. The top ten hold under 8.5% of the sample, which has around 600,000 distinct CDR3 sequences, less than 45% seen once. The ends were cut back, 6 bases at V and 9 bases at J, with 12 bases in the middle. This CDR3 region has 12 residues. For the diagnoses, clinical symptoms, serum thyroxine and TRAb, thyroid ultrasound and orbital computed tomography were used.

The chain recombines TRBV12-3 or TRBV12-4 with TRBJ1-5; D call uncertain. This clonotype originated in an adult man with Graves' disease, either hyperthyroidism or ophthalmopathy (not recorded which). Sequenced material: peripheral blood or thyroid tissue (not recorded which). The CDR3 loop reads CASRRGPRPQHF. The CDR3 DNA sequence: TGTGCCAGCAGACGGGGTCCTAGGCCCCAGCATTTT.